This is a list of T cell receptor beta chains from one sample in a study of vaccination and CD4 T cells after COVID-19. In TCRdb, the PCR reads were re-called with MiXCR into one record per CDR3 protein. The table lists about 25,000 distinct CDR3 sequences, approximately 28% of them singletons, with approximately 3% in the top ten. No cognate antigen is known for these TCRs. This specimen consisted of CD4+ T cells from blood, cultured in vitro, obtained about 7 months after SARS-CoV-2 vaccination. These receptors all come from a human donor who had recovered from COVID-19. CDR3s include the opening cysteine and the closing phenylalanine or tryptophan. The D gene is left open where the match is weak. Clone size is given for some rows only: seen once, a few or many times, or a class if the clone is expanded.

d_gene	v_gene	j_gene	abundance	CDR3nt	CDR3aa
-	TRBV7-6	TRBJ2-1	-	TGTGCCAGCAGCTTAGGGGGGCATGAGCAGTTCTTC	CASSLGGHEQFF
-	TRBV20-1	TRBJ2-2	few	TGCAGTGTTATCGTGAACACCGGGGAGCTGTTTTTT	CSVIVNTGELFF
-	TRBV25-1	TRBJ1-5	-	TGTGCCAGCAGTGAAAGGGGAGGGCAGCCCCAGCATTTT	CASSERGGQPQHF
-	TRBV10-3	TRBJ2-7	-	TGTGCCATCAGTGAGTGGCGGGAATCGGTCGAGCAGTACTTC	CAISEWRESVEQYF
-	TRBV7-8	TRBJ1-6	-	TGTGCCAGCAGCTTAGTGGCCGCCTTCCAAAATTCACCCCTCCACTTT	CASSLVAAFQNSPLHF
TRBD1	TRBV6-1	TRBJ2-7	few	TGTGCCAGCAGTGAAGCAGGGACAGACTTATACGAGCAGTACTTC	CASSEAGTDLYEQYF
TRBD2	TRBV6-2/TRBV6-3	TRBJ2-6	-	TGTGCCAGCAGTTCCGGGGGGGGGACTGGGGCCAACGTCCTGACTTTC	CASSSGGGTGANVLTF
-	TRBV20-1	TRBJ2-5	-	TGCAGTGCCCGGTCGGGGGTGCGCGGATCCGTTGAGACCCAGTACTTC	CSARSGVRGSVETQYF
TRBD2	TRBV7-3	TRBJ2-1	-	TGTGCCAGCAGCTCTCGTCCGGGACTAGCTCGTACGGAGCAGTTCTTC	CASSSRPGLARTEQFF
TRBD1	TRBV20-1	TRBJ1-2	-	TGCAGTGCTAGCCTAGGACAGGGGTATGGCTACACCTTC	CSASLGQGYGYTF
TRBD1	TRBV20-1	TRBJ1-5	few	TGCAGTGCTATTAGGGGGGACAGGGGTAATCAGCCCCAGCATTTT	CSAIRGDRGNQPQHF
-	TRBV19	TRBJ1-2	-	TGTGCCAGTAGTAAGGTGTGGGTCCCTGGGGACCATGGCTACACCTTC	CASSKVWVPGDHGYTF
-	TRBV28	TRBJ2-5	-	TGTGCCAGCAGTCCCCGGGACTTCAAAGAGACCCAGTACTTC	CASSPRDFKETQYF
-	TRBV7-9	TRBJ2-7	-	TGTGCCAGCAGCTTAGAAGTTGGGGGAGCCCGCTACGAGCAGTACTTC	CASSLEVGGARYEQYF
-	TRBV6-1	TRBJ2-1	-	TGTGCCAGCAGTGAGGGGCAGCCATACAATGAGCAGTTCTTC	CASSEGQPYNEQFF
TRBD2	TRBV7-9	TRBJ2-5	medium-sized	TGTGCCAGCAGCTCCAGGACTAGCGGCCAAGAGACCCAGTACTTC	CASSSRTSGQETQYF
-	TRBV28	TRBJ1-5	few	TGTGCCAGCAGTGGCGGGTTTTACTGGACGTACCAGCATTTT	CASSGGFYWTYQHF
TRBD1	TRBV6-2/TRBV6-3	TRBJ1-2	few	TGTGCCAGCACGGACAGGGCTAACGATGGCTACACCTTC	CASTDRANDGYTF
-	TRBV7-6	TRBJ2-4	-	TGTGCCAGCAGCTTAGCGTCCGGGGACGGTAACATTCAGTACTTC	CASSLASGDGNIQYF
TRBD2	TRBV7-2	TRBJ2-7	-	TGTGCCAGCAGCTCATTTAGCGGGAGGGCCTACGAGCAGTACTTC	CASSSFSGRAYEQYF
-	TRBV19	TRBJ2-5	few	TGTGCCAGTAGTACCTCAAAAGAGACCCAGTACTTC	CASSTSKETQYF
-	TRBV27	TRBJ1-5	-	TGTGCCAGCAGTTTTCGCAATCAGCCCCAGCATTTT	CASSFRNQPQHF
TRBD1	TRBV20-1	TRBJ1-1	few	TGCAGTGCTAGAGATCTAGCAGGGGGTCAGCTGAACACTGAAGCTTTCTTT	CSARDLAGGQLNTEAFF
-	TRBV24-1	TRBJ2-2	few	TGTGCCACCAGTGAGGACAGCACCGGGGAGCTGTTTTTT	CATSEDSTGELFF
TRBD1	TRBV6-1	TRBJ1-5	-	TGTGCCAGCACCACCCCGACAGGGGGTGGCAATCAGCCCCAGCATTTT	CASTTPTGGGNQPQHF
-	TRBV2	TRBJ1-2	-	TGTGCCAGCAGGGGGACATCACATTATGGCTACACCTTC	CASRGTSHYGYTF
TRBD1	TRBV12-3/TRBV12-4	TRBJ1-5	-	TGTGCCAGCAGCCTGGGACAGTATCTTCAGCCCCAGCATTTT	CASSLGQYLQPQHF
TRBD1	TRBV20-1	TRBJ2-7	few	TGCAGTGCTCCCGGGACAGGGGACCACTACGAGCAGTACTTC	CSAPGTGDHYEQYF